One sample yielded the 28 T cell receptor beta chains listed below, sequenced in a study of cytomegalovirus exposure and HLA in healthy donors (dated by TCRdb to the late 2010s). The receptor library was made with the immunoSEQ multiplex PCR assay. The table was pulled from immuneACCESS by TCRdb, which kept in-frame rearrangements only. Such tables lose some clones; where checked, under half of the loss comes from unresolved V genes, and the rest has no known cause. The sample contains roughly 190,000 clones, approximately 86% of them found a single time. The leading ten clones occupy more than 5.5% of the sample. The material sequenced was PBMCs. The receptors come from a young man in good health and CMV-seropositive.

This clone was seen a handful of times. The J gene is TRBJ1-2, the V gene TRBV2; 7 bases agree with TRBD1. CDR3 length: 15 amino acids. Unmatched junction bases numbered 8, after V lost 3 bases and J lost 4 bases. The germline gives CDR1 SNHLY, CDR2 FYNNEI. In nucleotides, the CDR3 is TGTGCCAGCAGTGATTTACCGGGACAGACCTATGGCTACACCTTC. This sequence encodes CASSDLPGQTYGYTF.

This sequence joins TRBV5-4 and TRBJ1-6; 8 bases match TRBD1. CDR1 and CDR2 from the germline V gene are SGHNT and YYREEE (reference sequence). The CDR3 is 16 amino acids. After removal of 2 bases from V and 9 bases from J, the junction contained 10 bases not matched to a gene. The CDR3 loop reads CASSLQGVLLGSPLHF. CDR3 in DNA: TGTGCCAGCAGCTTACAGGGGGTGCTTTTGGGTTCACCCCTCCACTTT.

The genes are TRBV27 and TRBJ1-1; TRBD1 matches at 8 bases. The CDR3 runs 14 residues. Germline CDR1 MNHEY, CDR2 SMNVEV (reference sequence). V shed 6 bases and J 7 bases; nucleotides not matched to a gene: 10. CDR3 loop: CASSRTTGGHEAFF. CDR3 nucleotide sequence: TGTGCCAGCAGCCGTACAACAGGGGGGCATGAAGCTTTCTTT.

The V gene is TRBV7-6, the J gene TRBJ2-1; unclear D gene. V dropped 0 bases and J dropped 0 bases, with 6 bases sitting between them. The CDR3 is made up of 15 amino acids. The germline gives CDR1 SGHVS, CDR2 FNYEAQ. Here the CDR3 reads CASSLAPDSYNEQFF. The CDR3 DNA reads TGTGCCAGCAGCTTAGCGCCCGACTCCTACAATGAGCAGTTCTTC.

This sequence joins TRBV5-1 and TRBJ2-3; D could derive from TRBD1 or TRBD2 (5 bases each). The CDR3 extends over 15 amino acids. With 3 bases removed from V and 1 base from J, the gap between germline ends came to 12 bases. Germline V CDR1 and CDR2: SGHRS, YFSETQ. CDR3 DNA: TGCGCCAGCAGCTCGTGGACACTAGGCACAGATACGCAGTATTTT. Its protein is CASSSWTLGTDTQYF.

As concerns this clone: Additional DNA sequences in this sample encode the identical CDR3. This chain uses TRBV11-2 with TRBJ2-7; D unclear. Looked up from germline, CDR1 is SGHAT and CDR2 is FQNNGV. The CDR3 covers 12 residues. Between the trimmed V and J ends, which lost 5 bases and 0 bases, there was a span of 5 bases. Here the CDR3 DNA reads TGTGCCAGCAGCCCCTCCTCCTACGAGCAGTACTTC. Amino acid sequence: CASSPSSYEQYF.

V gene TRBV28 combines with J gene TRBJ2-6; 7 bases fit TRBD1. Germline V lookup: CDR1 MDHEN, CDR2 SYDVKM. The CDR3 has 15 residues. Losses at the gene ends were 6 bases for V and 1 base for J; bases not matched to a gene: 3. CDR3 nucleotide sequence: TGTGCCAGCAGCAAACAGGGGTCTGGGGCCAACGTCCTGACTTTC. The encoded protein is CASSKQGSGANVLTF.

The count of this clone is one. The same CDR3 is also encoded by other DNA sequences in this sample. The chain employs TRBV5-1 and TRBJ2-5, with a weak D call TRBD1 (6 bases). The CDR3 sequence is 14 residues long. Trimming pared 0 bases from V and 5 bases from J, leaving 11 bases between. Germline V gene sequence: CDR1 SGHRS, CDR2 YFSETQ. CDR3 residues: CASSLGGQGETQYF. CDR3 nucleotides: TGCGCCAGCAGCTTGGGTGGCCAGGGGGAGACCCAGTACTTC. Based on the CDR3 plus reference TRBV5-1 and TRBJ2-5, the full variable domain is KAGVTQTPRYLIKTRGQQVTLSCSPISGHRSVSWYQQTPGQGLQFLFEYFSETQRNKGNFPGRFSGRQFSNSRSEMNVSTLELGDSALYLCASSLGGQGETQYFGPGTRLLVL.

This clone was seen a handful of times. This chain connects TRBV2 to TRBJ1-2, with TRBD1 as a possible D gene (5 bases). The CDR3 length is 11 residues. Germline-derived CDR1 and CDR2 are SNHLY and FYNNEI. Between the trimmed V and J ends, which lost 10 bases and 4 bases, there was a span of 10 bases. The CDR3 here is CATWDLYGYTF. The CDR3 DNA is TGTGCCACCTGGGACCTCTATGGCTACACCTTC.

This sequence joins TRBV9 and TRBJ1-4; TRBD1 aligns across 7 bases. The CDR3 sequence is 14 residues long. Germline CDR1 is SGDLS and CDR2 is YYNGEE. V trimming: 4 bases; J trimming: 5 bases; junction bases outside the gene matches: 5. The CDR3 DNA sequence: TGTGCCAGCAGCCGCACAGGGGTCAATGAAAAACTGTTTTTT. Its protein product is CASSRTGVNEKLFF. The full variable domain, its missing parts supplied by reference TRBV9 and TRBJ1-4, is DSGVTQTPKHLITATGQRVTLRCSPRSGDLSVYWYQQSLDQGLQFLIQYYNGEERAKGNILERFSAQQFPDLHSELNLSSLELGDSALYFCASSRTGVNEKLFFGSGTQLSVL.

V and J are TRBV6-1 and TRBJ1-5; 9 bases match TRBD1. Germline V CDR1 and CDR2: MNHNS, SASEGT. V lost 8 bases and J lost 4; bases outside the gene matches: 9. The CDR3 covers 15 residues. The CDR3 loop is CASLSVGTGNQPQHF. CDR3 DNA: TGTGCCAGCTTAAGTGTAGGGACAGGGAATCAGCCCCAGCATTTT.

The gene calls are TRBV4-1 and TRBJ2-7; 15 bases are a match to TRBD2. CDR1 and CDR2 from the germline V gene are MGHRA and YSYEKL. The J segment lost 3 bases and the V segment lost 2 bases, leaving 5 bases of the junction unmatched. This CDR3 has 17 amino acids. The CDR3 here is CASSQPGLAGGIYEQYF. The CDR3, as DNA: TGCGCCAGCAGCCAACCGGGACTAGCGGGAGGCATCTACGAGCAGTACTTC.

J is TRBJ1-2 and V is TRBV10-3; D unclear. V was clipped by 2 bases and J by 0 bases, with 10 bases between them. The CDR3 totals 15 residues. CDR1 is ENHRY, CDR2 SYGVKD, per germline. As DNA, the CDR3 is TGTGCCATCAGTGAGGGCCGGAAAGCTAACTATGGCTACACCTTC. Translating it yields CAISEGRKANYGYTF.

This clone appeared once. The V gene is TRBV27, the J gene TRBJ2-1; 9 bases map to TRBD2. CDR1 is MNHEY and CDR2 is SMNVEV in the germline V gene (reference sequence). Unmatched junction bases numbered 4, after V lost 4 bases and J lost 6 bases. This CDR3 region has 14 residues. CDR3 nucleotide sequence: TGTGCCAGCAGTTGGGGCGGGGGGGCCAATGAGCAGTTCTTC. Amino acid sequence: CASSWGGGANEQFF.

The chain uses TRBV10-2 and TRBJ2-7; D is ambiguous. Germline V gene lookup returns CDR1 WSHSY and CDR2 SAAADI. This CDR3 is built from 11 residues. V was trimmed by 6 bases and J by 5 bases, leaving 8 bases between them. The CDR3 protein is CASRVVNEQYF. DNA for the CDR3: TGCGCCAGCAGGGTAGTTAACGAGCAGTACTTC.

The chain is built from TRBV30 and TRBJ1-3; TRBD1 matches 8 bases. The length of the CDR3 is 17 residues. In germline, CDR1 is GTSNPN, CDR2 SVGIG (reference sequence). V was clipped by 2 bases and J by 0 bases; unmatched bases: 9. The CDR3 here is CAWSITDRASSGNTIYF. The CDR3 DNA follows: TGTGCCTGGAGTATAACGGACAGGGCGAGCTCTGGAAACACCATATATTTT.

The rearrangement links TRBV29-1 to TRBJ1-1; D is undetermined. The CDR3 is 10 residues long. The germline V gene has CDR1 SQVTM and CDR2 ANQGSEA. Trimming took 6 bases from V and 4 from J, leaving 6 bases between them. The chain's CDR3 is CSVLVTEAFF. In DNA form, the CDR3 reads TGCAGCGTCCTTGTCACTGAAGCTTTCTTT.

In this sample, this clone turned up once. The CDR3 protein is CASSHRKADYEQYF. The CDR3 nucleotides read TGCGCCAGCAGCCATAGAAAAGCGGACTACGAGCAGTACTTC. The chain links TRBV4-1 to TRBJ2-7, with D maybe TRBD2 (5 bases). The CDR3 spans 14 residues. V was clipped by 3 bases and J by 3 bases, with 12 bases between them. Germline CDR1 reads MGHRA; CDR2 reads YSYEKL.

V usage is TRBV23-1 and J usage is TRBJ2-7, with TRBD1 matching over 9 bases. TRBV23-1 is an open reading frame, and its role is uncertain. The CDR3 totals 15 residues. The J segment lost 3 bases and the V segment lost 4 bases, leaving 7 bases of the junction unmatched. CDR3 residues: CASSPRDRDDYEQYF. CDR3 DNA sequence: TGCGCCAGCAGTCCCCGGGACAGGGACGACTACGAGCAGTACTTC.

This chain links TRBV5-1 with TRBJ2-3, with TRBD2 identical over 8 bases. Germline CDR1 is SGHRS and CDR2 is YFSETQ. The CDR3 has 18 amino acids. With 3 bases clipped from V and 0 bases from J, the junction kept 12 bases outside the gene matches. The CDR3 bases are TGCGCCAGCAGCTCGACCAGCGGGAGAATCGGGAGCACAGATACGCAGTATTTT. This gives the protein CASSSTSGRIGSTDTQYF.

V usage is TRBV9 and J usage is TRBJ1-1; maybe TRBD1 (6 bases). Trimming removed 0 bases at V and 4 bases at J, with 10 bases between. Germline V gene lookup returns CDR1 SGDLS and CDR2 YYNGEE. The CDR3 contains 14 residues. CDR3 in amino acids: CASSVDGGGTEAFF. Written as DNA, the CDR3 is TGTGCCAGCAGCGTAGACGGGGGCGGCACTGAAGCTTTCTTT.

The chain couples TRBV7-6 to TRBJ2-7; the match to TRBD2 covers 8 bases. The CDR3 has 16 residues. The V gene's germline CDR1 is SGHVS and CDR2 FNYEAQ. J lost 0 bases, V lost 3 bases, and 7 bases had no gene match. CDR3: CASSLSGGRSSYEQYF. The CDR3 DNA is TGTGCCAGCAGCTTGAGCGGCGGGAGGAGCTCCTACGAGCAGTACTTC.

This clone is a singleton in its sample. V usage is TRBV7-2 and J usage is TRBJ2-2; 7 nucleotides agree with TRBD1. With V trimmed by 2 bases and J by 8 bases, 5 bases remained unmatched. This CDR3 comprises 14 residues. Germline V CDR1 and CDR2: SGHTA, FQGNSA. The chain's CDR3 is CASSLLQGMGELFF. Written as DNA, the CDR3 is TGTGCCAGCAGCTTATTACAGGGGATGGGGGAGCTGTTTTTT.

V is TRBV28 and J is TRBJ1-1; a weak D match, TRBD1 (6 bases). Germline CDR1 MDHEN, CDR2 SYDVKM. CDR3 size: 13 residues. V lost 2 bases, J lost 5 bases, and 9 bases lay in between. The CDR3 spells CASSLQGRTEAFF. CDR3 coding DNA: TGTGCCAGCAGTTTACAGGGGAGGACTGAAGCTTTCTTT.

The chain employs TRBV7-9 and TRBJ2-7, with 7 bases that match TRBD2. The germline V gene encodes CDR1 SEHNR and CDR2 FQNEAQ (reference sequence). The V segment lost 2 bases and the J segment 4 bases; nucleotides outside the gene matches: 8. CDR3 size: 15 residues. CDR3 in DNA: TGTGCCAGCAGCTTATCGACACTAGCGAGTTACGAGCAGTACTTC. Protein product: CASSLSTLASYEQYF.

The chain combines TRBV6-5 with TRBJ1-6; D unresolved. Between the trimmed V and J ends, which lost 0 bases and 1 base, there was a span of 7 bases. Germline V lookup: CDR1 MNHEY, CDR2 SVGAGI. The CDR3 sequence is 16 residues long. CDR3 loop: CASSYSEGSYNSPLHF. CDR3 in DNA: TGTGCCAGCAGTTACTCAGAGGGTTCCTATAATTCACCCCTCCACTTT.

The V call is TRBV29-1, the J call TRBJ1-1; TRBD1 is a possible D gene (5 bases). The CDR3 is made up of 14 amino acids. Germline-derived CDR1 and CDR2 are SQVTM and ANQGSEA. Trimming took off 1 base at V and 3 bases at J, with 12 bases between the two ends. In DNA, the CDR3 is TGCAGCGTTGAAGGTTCGGGGGAAGACACTGAAGCTTTCTTT. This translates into CSVEGSGEDTEAFF.

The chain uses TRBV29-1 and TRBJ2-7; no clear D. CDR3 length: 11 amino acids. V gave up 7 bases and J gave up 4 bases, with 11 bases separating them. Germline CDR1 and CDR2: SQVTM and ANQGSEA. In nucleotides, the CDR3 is TGCAGCGCCCAGGTCCAATACGAGCAGTACTTC. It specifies CSAQVQYEQYF.